This T cell receptor (beta chain) derives from a study of blood T cell repertoires in COVID-19. Study as a whole: PBMCs, B-cell-depleted T cells, or T cells provided the cDNA or gDNA that made up the material.

With 4 bases removed from V and 8 bases from J, the gap between germline ends came to 8 bases. The V gene's germline CDR1 is SGHTA and CDR2 FQGTGA. The CDR3 has 12 amino acids. Original methodology: Reference gene primer amplification gave estimated nucleated cell counts. Assay: immunoSEQ multiplex PCR; the TCRdb copy retains only in-frame clones and omits some. V and J calls and clone size are as listed in that table; D and trimming were resolved from the DNA. This table has hundreds of thousands of clones, about 87% appearing once. The sequence was obtained from a human donor in a cohort sampled during active COVID-19. Sequencing was done on a sample of peripheral blood. V is TRBV7-3 and J is TRBJ1-4; D remains ambiguous. The CDR3 here is CASSSPQEKLFF. The CDR3 DNA follows: TGTGCCAGCAGCTCCCCCCAAGAAAAACTGTTTTTT.